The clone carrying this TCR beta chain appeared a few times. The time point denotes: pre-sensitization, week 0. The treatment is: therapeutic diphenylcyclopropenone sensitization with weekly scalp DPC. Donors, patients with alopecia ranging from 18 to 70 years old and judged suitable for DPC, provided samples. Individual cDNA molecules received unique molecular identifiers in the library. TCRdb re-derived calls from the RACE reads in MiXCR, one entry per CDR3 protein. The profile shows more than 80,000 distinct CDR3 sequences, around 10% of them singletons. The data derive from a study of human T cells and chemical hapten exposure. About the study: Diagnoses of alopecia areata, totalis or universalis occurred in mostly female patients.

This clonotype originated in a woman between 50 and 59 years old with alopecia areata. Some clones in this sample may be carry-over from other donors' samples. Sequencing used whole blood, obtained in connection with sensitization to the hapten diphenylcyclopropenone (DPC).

CDR3 sequence reads: CSARTTAGHQPQHF. CDR3 DNA: TGCAGTGCTAGAACAACAGCGGGCCATCAGCCCCAGCATTTT. This rearrangement joins TRBV20-1 to TRBJ1-5; the D is unclear. There are 14 residues in the CDR3. Trimming removed 2 bases at V and 5 bases at J, with 13 bases between. CDR1 is DFQATT, CDR2 SNEGSKA, per germline (reference sequence).